The 3 T cell receptor beta chains below all came from one sample that was sequenced in a study of CD8 T cells in Susac syndrome. Reverse transcription of 0.5 to 1 ug RNA used random hexamers. TCRdb called the immunoSEQ multiplex PCR reads again in MiXCR, with one record for every CDR3 protein. This repertoire shows hundreds of thousands of distinct CDR3 sequences, less than 95% found once; its top ten account for about 0.14%. Sequenced sample: CD4+ T cells from PBMCs. The receptor set was obtained from a human donor with Susac syndrome.

The rearrangement uses TRBV28 and TRBJ2-7, with D possibly being TRBD1 (5 bases). Germline V CDR1 and CDR2: MDHEN, SYDVKM. The V end lost 11 bases, the J end lost 3 bases, and 11 bases lay between the germline ends. The CDR3 length is 11 residues. The CDR3 DNA reads as TGTGCCCACAGGAGAGACTACGAGCAGTACTTC. Its translation is CAHRRDYEQYF.

This chain uses TRBV5-1 with TRBJ1-1, with 9 bases fitting TRBD1. From germline, CDR1 is SGHRS and CDR2 YFSETQ. The CDR3 loop spans 14 amino acids. V lost 0 bases to trimming and J lost 8 bases; unmatched junction nucleotides: 5. CDR3 bases: TGCGCCAGCAGCTTGGGGGACAGGGCCGGGGAAGCTTTCTTT. Encoded protein: CASSLGDRAGEAFF.

The chain employs TRBV3-1 and TRBJ2-4; 7 bases align to TRBD1. V lost 2 bases, J lost 2 bases, and 3 bases stayed unmatched. This CDR3 has 15 residues. CDR1 is LGHDT and CDR2 is YNNKEL in the germline V gene (reference sequence). The CDR3 nucleotides are TGTGCCAGCAGCCAAAGGGGGCTGACCAAAAACATTCAGTACTTC. This gives the protein CASSQRGLTKNIQYF.